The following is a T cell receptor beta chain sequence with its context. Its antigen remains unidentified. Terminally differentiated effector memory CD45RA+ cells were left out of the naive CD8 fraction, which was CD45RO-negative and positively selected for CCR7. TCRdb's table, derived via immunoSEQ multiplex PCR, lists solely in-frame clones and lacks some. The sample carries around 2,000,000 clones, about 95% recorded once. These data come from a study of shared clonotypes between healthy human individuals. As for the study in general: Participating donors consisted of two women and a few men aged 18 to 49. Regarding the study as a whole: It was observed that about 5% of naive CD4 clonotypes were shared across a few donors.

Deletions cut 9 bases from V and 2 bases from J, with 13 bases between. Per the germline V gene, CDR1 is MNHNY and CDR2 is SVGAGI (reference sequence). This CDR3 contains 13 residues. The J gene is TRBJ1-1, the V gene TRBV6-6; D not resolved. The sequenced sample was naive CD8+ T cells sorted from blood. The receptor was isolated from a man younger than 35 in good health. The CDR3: CASTLGLNTEAFF. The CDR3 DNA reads TGTGCCAGTACCCTGGGGTTAAACACTGAAGCTTTCTTT.